Listed below are T cell receptor beta chains from one sample, sequenced in a study of regulatory T cells in long-lasting Graves disease. TCRdb redid the calling of the multiplex PCR reads with MiXCR, one entry per CDR3 protein. The sample lists 390,000 or so distinct CDR3 sequences, approximately 12% seen once, with approximately 19% in the top ten. These data also formed part of another study, on T cells in Graves' hyperthyroidism and ophthalmopathy.

The sequencing here drew on peripheral blood mononuclear cells (PBMCs), taken at new diagnosis, from a patient treated with antithyroid drugs. These TCRs come from a woman in her late teens or twenties with Graves disease. CDR3s include the opening cysteine and the closing phenylalanine or tryptophan. Fields, in order: J gene, clone size, D gene, V gene, CDR3 DNA, CDR3 protein. The D gene is left open where the match is weak. Some rows have no size entry. The others give once, few or many, or a class for an expanded clone.

TRBJ1-1 few . TRBV10-3 TGTGCCATCAGTAACAGGGCGCAGAACACTGAAGCTTTCTTT CAISNRAQNTEAFF
TRBJ2-1 many TRBD2 TRBV29-1 TGCAGCGTTGAAGCACTAGCGGGCGATGAGCAGTTCTTC CSVEALAGDEQFF
TRBJ2-3 few TRBD2 TRBV14 TGTGCCAGCAGCCATCGATGGACTAGCGGTAGCACAGATACGCAGTATTTT CASSHRWTSGSTDTQYF
TRBJ1-2 many TRBD1 TRBV9 TGTGCCAGCAGCGCGGACAGGGCCAACGGCTATGGCTACACCTTC CASSADRANGYGYTF
TRBJ2-1 many . TRBV6-2/TRBV6-3 TGTGCCAGCAGCCAATCAGTGTCCTGGGGTAACAATGAGCAGTTCTTC CASSQSVSWGNNEQFF
TRBJ1-5 . . TRBV7-9 TGTGCCAGCAGCCCTGGCAGGGGTCATCAGCCCCAGCATTTT CASSPGRGHQPQHF
TRBJ2-7 many TRBD2 TRBV10-3 TGTGCCATCAGGGGACTAGCGGGAAAAGGAGGCTACGAGCAGTACTTC CAIRGLAGKGGYEQYF
TRBJ1-5 many . TRBV12-3/TRBV12-4 TGTGCCAGCAGCCCCTGGGGCCGTCGTGTTGGCAATCAGCCCCAGCATTTT CASSPWGRRVGNQPQHF
TRBJ2-1 many . TRBV6-1 TGTGCCAGCAGACGGGAATACAATGAGCAGTTCTTC CASRREYNEQFF
TRBJ1-1 many . TRBV7-8 TGTGCCAGCAGCTTAATCCGGGGGCCGTACACTGAAGCTTTCTTT CASSLIRGPYTEAFF
TRBJ2-1 many . TRBV6-2/TRBV6-3 TGTGCCAGGAATCACGGTCTCCCAATCTACAATGAGCAGTTCTTC CARNHGLPIYNEQFF
TRBJ2-7 many . TRBV7-6 TGTGCCAGCAGCTTAGGTCCCTACTTC CASSLGPYF
TRBJ1-1 . . TRBV7-9 TGTGCCGGCAGCTCATTGGGGCAGGAAGCTTTCTTT CAGSSLGQEAFF
TRBJ1-1 many . TRBV14 TGTGCCAGCAGCCAACAGGGATGGTTTACTGAAGCTTTCTTT CASSQQGWFTEAFF
TRBJ1-4 few . TRBV7-9 TGTGCCAGCAGGGCACAGGGAGCAACTAATGAAAAACTGTTTTTT CASRAQGATNEKLFF
TRBJ1-1 many . TRBV10-3 TGTGCCATCAGTGACCTTCAGAGCTCGAACACTGAAGCTTTCTTT CAISDLQSSNTEAFF
TRBJ1-2 many . TRBV6-2/TRBV6-3 TGTGCCAGCAGTTACTCGGCGGGCCTAGGGAAGGGCTATGGCTACACCTTC CASSYSAGLGKGYGYTF
TRBJ2-2 many . TRBV28 TGTGCCAGCAGAGGAGACACCGGGGAGCTGTTTTTT CASRGDTGELFF
TRBJ2-1 many TRBD1 TRBV9 TGTGCCAGCAGCCGGACTGACAGGGGGCCCTACAATGAGCAGTTCTTC CASSRTDRGPYNEQFF
TRBJ2-3 . . TRBV29-1 TGCAGCGTTGAAGAGGGGGGACACAGTACGCAGTATTTT CSVEEGGHSTQYF
TRBJ2-2 . . TRBV20-1 TGCAGTGCTACCGGGGGACCGAACACCGGGGAGCTGTTTTTT CSATGGPNTGELFF
TRBJ1-1 many TRBD1 TRBV20-1 TGCAGTGCTAGAGAGACAGGGAGGACTGAAGCTTTCTTT CSARETGRTEAFF
TRBJ2-5 few . TRBV29-1 TGCAGCGCAATAGGAGAGACCCAGTACTTC CSAIGETQYF
TRBJ2-3 many TRBD2 TRBV20-1 TGCAGTGCTTTATCTAGCGGGGGGAGCACAGATACGCAGTATTTT CSALSSGGSTDTQYF
TRBJ2-1 many TRBD2 TRBV28 TGTGCCAGCAGCCCGCTGCTAGCGGGGGCCTACAATGAGCAGTTCTTC CASSPLLAGAYNEQFF
TRBJ2-1 many . TRBV28 TGTGCCAGCAGTTTATATCCTAGCTCGGGGGAAGAGAACAATGAGCAGTTCTTC CASSLYPSSGEENNEQFF
TRBJ2-7 many . TRBV6-1 TGTGCCAGCAGAACACGACAGAGGGGACTTTACGAGCAGTACTTC CASRTRQRGLYEQYF
TRBJ2-4 many TRBD1 TRBV12-3/TRBV12-4 TGTGCCAGCAGTCGACAGGGGTTTCCAGCCAAAAACATTCAGTACTTC CASSRQGFPAKNIQYF
TRBJ1-6 few . TRBV7-3 TGTGCCAGCAGTGAGGAGGTGCTAACGGAGTATTCACCCCTCCACTTT CASSEEVLTEYSPLHF
TRBJ2-5 many . TRBV4-1 TGCGCCAGCAGAAACGGGCCACTTAACCAAGAGACCCAGTACTTC CASRNGPLNQETQYF
TRBJ1-2 . TRBD1 TRBV20-1 TGCAGTGCTAGGGGACAGGGGAGTAGCTATGGCTACACCTTC CSARGQGSSYGYTF
TRBJ2-3 . . TRBV19 TGTGCCAGTAGTATAAATGGGAGGTCGACAGATACGCAGTATTTT CASSINGRSTDTQYF
TRBJ2-1 few TRBD1 TRBV4-1 TGCGCCAGCAGCCGCCCACGGGACAGTTTCAATGAGCAGTTCTTC CASSRPRDSFNEQFF
TRBJ2-7 few . TRBV20-1 TGCAGTGCTAGAGATTGGAGGGGTTCCACTGGCTACGAGCAGTACTTC CSARDWRGSTGYEQYF
TRBJ2-6 many . TRBV11-1 TGTGCCAGCAGCTTATCGTGGGCCGGGGCCAACGTCCTGACTTTC CASSLSWAGANVLTF
TRBJ1-1 many . TRBV2 TGTGCCAGCAGGGGGGGGGGAATCTCTGAAGCTTTCTTT CASRGGGISEAFF
TRBJ1-5 many . TRBV12-3/TRBV12-4 TGTGCCAGCAGTTTTAACGGACCCGACGAGGCCCAGCATTTT CASSFNGPDEAQHF
TRBJ1-6 . TRBD1 TRBV11-2 TGTGCCAGCAGCGACGGGACAGGGGGCATCTATAATTCACCCCTCCACTTT CASSDGTGGIYNSPLHF
TRBJ1-1 many . TRBV7-2 TGTGCCAGCAGCTTCGGTGCGGGTACTGAAGCTTTCTTT CASSFGAGTEAFF
TRBJ1-1 many TRBD1 TRBV3-1 TGTGCCAGAGTGGGGACAGCGAACACTGAAGCTTTCTTT CARVGTANTEAFF
TRBJ1-2 many TRBD1 TRBV7-9 TGTGCCAGCAGCTTAGAAACAGGGGGTCGGAGTGGCTACACCTTC CASSLETGGRSGYTF
TRBJ2-1 few . TRBV7-2 TGTGCCAGCAGCCCAGTGGGGCAAAAAAGGAATGAGCAGTTCTTC CASSPVGQKRNEQFF
TRBJ1-2 many . TRBV29-1 TGCAGCGTTGAAGTCCGGGGGAACTTTGGCTACACCTTC CSVEVRGNFGYTF
TRBJ2-3 many . TRBV12-3/TRBV12-4 TGTGCCAGCAGTTTAGATGCAGTTCTCACAGATACGCAGTATTTT CASSLDAVLTDTQYF
TRBJ2-1 . TRBD2 TRBV20-1 TGCAGTGCTAGAGAGGGGGGACTAGCGTTCTCCTACAATGAGCAGTTCTTC CSAREGGLAFSYNEQFF
TRBJ2-5 many TRBD2 TRBV12-3/TRBV12-4 TGTGCCAGCAGTGGGACTAGCGGTGGAGAGACCCAGTACTTC CASSGTSGGETQYF
TRBJ2-2 many . TRBV3-1 TGTGCCAGCAGCCTCCTCGGGCAGATGAACACCGGGGAGCTGTTTTTT CASSLLGQMNTGELFF
TRBJ2-1 . . TRBV12-5 TGTGCTAGTGGTTTCGCGGCGTCTTCCTACAATGAGCAGTTCTTC CASGFAASSYNEQFF
TRBJ1-6 many . TRBV7-8 TGTGCCAGCAGCTTTTCTCGGAGCTCCTATAATTCACCCCTCCACTTT CASSFSRSSYNSPLHF
TRBJ1-2 many . TRBV5-8 TGTGCCAGCAGCGCTGCCGGCGTGGGAGGGGCCGCTTATGGCTACACCTTC CASSAAGVGGAAYGYTF
TRBJ2-3 many TRBD2 TRBV12-3/TRBV12-4 TGTGCCAGCAGCCTTAATCTTTTTATTGCGGGGGAGCCAACAGATACGCAGTATTTT CASSLNLFIAGEPTDTQYF
TRBJ2-1 . . TRBV20-1 TGCAGTGCTAGTCCTGACAATGAGCAGTTCTTC CSASPDNEQFF
TRBJ2-1 many . TRBV29-1 TGCAGCGTTGAAGGGCTCCCGCCCTTATATAACAATGAGCAGTTCTTC CSVEGLPPLYNNEQFF
TRBJ2-7 few . TRBV4-1 TGCGCCAGCAGCCAAGATCTTACTAGCCGACCCTACGAGCAGTACTTC CASSQDLTSRPYEQYF
TRBJ2-5 many . TRBV18 TGTGCCAGCAGCCCCTCGGCGGCCCAAGAGACCCAGTACTTC CASSPSAAQETQYF
TRBJ2-2 few TRBD2 TRBV7-3 TGTGCCAGCAGCTTAAATCTAGCGGGAGCTGGGAGCGGGGAGCTGTTTTTT CASSLNLAGAGSGELFF
TRBJ1-2 . TRBD1 TRBV7-9 TGTGCCAGCAGCTCGGGGACAGAAAAATTCTATGGCTACACCTTC CASSSGTEKFYGYTF
TRBJ2-7 many . TRBV27 TGTGCCAGCAGTTTATATTGGGTTAGCTCCTACGAGCAGTACTTC CASSLYWVSSYEQYF
TRBJ2-3 many TRBD1 TRBV10-3 TGTGCCATCAGTGAAGCCAGGGGGATCTTAATTGGAGATACGCAGTATTTT CAISEARGILIGDTQYF